This T cell receptor (beta chain) appears in the sequencing data of a study of blood T cell repertoires in COVID-19. Study-level information: Material from acute and convalescent COVID-19 was sourced from the United States, Italy and Spain. Sources were T cells, B-cell-depleted T cells, or PBMCs; the material itself was cDNA or gDNA.

Trimming took 8 bases from V and 6 from J, leaving 16 bases between them. The length of the CDR3 is 14 residues. Germline V gene sequence: CDR1 MNHEY, CDR2 SVGAGI. In the authors' workflow: For nucleated cells, counts were estimated from reference gene primer amplification. Using immunoSEQ multiplex PCR, the repertoire was profiled, and TCRdb retains in-frame clones only, with some absent. That table furnishes V, J and clone size, whereas the DNA furnished D and trimming. The sample yields 30,000 to 40,000 clones, roughly 92% seen once. This chain connects TRBV6-5 to TRBJ1-4; D may be TRBD1 (6 bases). This TCR was sampled from a man aged 50 to 60 with active COVID-19. The sequenced sample was peripheral blood. For the CDR3, the DNA is TGTGCCAGCCGGGATCCAGGGGCGTATGAAAAACTGTTTTTT. Translating it yields CASRDPGAYEKLFF.